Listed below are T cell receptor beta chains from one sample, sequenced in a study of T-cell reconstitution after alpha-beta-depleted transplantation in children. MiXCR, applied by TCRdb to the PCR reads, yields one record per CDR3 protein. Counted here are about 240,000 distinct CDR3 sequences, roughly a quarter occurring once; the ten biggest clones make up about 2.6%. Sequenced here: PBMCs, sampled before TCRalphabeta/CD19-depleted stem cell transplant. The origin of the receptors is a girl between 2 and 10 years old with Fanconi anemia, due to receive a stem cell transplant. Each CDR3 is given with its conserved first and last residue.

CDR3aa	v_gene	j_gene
CASSSGRVLYEQYF	TRBV10-2	TRBJ2-7
CASSYSTGVSYEQYF	TRBV6-5	TRBJ2-7
CSAPEINLRSYNEQFF	TRBV20-1	TRBJ2-1
CASSPKERVYEQFF	TRBV11-2	TRBJ2-1
CSVARGNNSYNEQFF	TRBV29-1	TRBJ2-1
CRAGGLYEQYF	TRBV20-1	TRBJ2-7
CSIQTGKDEQYF	TRBV20-1	TRBJ2-7
CASSSPTGGRSSPLHF	TRBV28	TRBJ1-6
CSVSTSSSQFF	TRBV29-1	TRBJ2-1
CASSLAGDTGELFF	TRBV28	TRBJ2-2
CASSLSNSPLHF	TRBV28	TRBJ1-6
CSATRGPRGYEQYF	TRBV20-1	TRBJ2-7
CASSLASRQGASGANVLTF	TRBV5-1	TRBJ2-6
CAISEGRENYGYTF	TRBV10-3	TRBJ1-2
CASSFERAATGELFF	TRBV27	TRBJ2-2
CASSSRASGGALYEQYF	TRBV7-2	TRBJ2-7
CSVGFSGANVLTF	TRBV29-1	TRBJ2-6
CASSPHGTSLDKQYF	TRBV12-3/TRBV12-4	TRBJ2-7
CASSFAFVGELFF	TRBV12-3/TRBV12-4	TRBJ2-2
CSVRDFSGTDTQYF	TRBV29-1	TRBJ2-3
CASSEFLGLDTQYF	TRBV25-1	TRBJ2-3
CSARERTSGTPDAQYF	TRBV20-1	TRBJ2-3
CASSLGAEGQYF	TRBV11-2	TRBJ2-7
CSASTPNQPQHF	TRBV20-1	TRBJ1-5
CASSPGTREETQYF	TRBV7-3	TRBJ2-5
CSARLPGASTETQYF	TRBV20-1	TRBJ2-5
CSVSYRAPFSGANVLTF	TRBV29-1	TRBJ2-6
CATIGRNQETQYF	TRBV28	TRBJ2-5
CASRGSGTSGVRLRDTQYF	TRBV27	TRBJ2-3
CASSQVSGQGYEQYF	TRBV4-1	TRBJ2-7
CASSLEAVLVPADTQYF	TRBV7-6	TRBJ2-3
CASSSRRTGTSYEQYF	TRBV5-4	TRBJ2-7
CSARGGSTGELFF	TRBV20-1	TRBJ2-2
CASSLVLRYEQYF	TRBV11-2	TRBJ2-7
CSARTGESSNQPQHF	TRBV20-1	TRBJ1-5
CSARLVGYYEQYF	TRBV20-1	TRBJ2-7
CSGPALGGRSDSYNEQFF	TRBV20-1	TRBJ2-1
CSVLDGPGWSQYF	TRBV20-1	TRBJ2-5
CASSLAGGSNQPQHF	TRBV5-1	TRBJ1-5
CASSEQMGWGQYF	TRBV6-4	TRBJ2-3
CASSGGLFGSYNEQFF	TRBV12-3/TRBV12-4	TRBJ2-1
CASSLDEGRVTEAFF	TRBV5-1	TRBJ1-1
CASRPHGRDSDEQFF	TRBV6-1	TRBJ2-1
CSVEVSTATGNTIYF	TRBV29-1	TRBJ1-3
CASSNTGQSNTGELFF	TRBV12-3/TRBV12-4	TRBJ2-2
CASSLRSRYNEQFF	TRBV12-3/TRBV12-4	TRBJ2-1
CATSDSDSSGANVLTF	TRBV24-1	TRBJ2-6
CASSLEGRYTGELFF	TRBV4-2	TRBJ2-2
CSVATSGRPTDTQYF	TRBV29-1	TRBJ2-3
CSARDESGRGLIAQHF	TRBV20-1	TRBJ1-5
CASSLTGVETGELFF	TRBV7-2	TRBJ2-2
CASTLGLAGGIWEQYF	TRBV12-3/TRBV12-4	TRBJ2-7
CASSHHRAGGEKLFF	TRBV6-1	TRBJ1-4
CSAKREEPNTDTQYF	TRBV20-1	TRBJ2-3
CASSFLGSTQYF	TRBV11-2	TRBJ2-3
CASSTMTGGFTWNTEAFF	TRBV5-6	TRBJ1-1
CSASGGDTQYF	TRBV20-1	TRBJ2-3
CASSPQGHITDTQYF	TRBV5-1	TRBJ2-3
CSVEGDSQETQYF	TRBV29-1	TRBJ2-5
CASRRLAGDTGELFF	TRBV12-3/TRBV12-4	TRBJ2-2